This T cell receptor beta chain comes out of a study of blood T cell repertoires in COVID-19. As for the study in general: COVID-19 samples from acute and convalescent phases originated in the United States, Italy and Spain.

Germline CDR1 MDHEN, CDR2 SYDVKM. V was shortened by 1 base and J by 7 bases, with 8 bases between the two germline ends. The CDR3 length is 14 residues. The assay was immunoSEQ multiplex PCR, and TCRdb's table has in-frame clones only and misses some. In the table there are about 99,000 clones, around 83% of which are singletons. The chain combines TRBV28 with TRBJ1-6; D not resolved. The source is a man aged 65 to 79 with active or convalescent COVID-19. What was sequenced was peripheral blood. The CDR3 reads CASSLSNRNSPLHF. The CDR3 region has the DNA TGTGCCAGCAGTTTATCAAACAGAAATTCACCCCTCCACTTT.